This TCR beta chain was captured in a study of human T cells and chemical hapten exposure. Study-wide points: Significantly greater numbers of large CDR3 similarity clusters came from expanded TCRs than from controls.

As concerns this clonotype: Antigen specificity is unknown.

Germline CDR1 and CDR2: MNHEY and SVGAGI. V lost 0 bases to trimming and J lost 0 bases; unmatched junction nucleotides: 4. This CDR3 has 16 residues. Time point noted: patch test 1, 2 weeks after DPC sensitization. As to treatment: therapeutic diphenylcyclopropenone sensitization with weekly scalp DPC. TCRdb reprocessed the RACE reads via MiXCR and lists one record per CDR3 protein. Here the sample spans approximately 340,000 distinct CDR3 sequences, around 6.9% being singletons. The chain combines TRBV6-5 with TRBJ1-1, with 7 nucleotides matching TRBD1. The clonotype was recovered from a woman between 18 and 29 years old with alopecia areata. Some clones in this sample may be carry-over from other donors' samples. The specimen comprised whole blood, sampled in connection with sensitization to the hapten diphenylcyclopropenone (DPC). In DNA, the CDR3 is TGTGCCAGCAGTTACTCGACAGGGCTTATGAACACTGAAGCTTTCTTT. Translation: CASSYSTGLMNTEAFF.